The next 29 T cell receptor beta chains were all read from a single sample in a study of PD-L1 blockade in urothelial cancer. Produced via immunoSEQ multiplex PCR; TCRdb's table is partial and in-frame only. The data contain some 49,000 clones, about 90% of them singletons. This sample comprised PBMCs, obtained around atezolizumab (anti-PD-L1) treatment. All receptors derive from a man between 60 and 75 years old with urothelial cancer.

This rearrangement joins TRBV11-2 to TRBJ2-1; 9 nucleotides align to TRBD1. This CDR3 contains 15 residues. The V and J ends lost 6 bases and 7 bases, in that order; junction bases with no gene match: 10. Germline CDR1 and CDR2: SGHAT and FQNNGV. The DNA of the CDR3 is TGTGCCAGCAGGATGGGGGGACAGGGCGGTAATGAGCAGTTCTTC. As protein: CASRMGGQGGNEQFF.

The chain carries TRBV4-3 and TRBJ2-1; 13 nucleotides align to TRBD2. From germline, CDR1 is LGHNA and CDR2 YSLEER. V gave up 3 bases and J gave up 4 bases; unmatched junction bases: 0. This CDR3 is 15 amino acids long. CDR3 amino acids: CASSQGLAGYNEQFF. The CDR3 bases are TGCGCCAGCAGCCAGGGACTAGCGGGGTACAATGAGCAGTTCTTC.

The chain has TRBV5-4 and TRBJ2-1, with TRBD2 matching 13 bases. This CDR3 spans 15 amino acids. The germline V gene encodes CDR1 SGHNT and CDR2 YYREEE (reference sequence). Trimming at V came to 4 bases and at J to 9 bases, leaving 7 bases not matched to a gene. CDR3 coding DNA: TGTGCCAGCAGCCCCCGGACTAGCGGGGGAGGTGAGCAGTTCTTC. It encodes CASSPRTSGGGEQFF.

V gene TRBV18 combines with J gene TRBJ1-4; 9 nucleotides match TRBD1. Germline V CDR1 and CDR2: KGHSH, LQKENI. The trim removed 3 bases at V and 8 bases at J, leaving 10 bases unmatched. The CDR3 contains 16 residues. CDR3 residues: CASSPSRDRVGEKLFF. CDR3 nucleotides: TGTGCCAGCTCACCGTCCCGGGACAGGGTTGGAGAAAAACTGTTTTTT.

The rearrangement joins TRBV11-3 to TRBJ2-7; 8 nucleotides line up with TRBD1. The CDR3 consists of 15 residues. Unmatched junction bases numbered 7, after V lost 5 bases and J lost 1 base. CDR1 and CDR2 (germline): SGHNT, YENEEA. The CDR3 sequence is CASSIQGARSYEQYF. DNA for the CDR3: TGTGCCAGCAGCATCCAGGGGGCGCGATCCTACGAGCAGTACTTC.

The gene calls are TRBV9 and TRBJ1-6; 7 bases fit TRBD1. The CDR3 loop spans 15 amino acids. V was clipped by 2 bases and J by 7 bases; unmatched bases: 6. Germline V gene lookup returns CDR1 SGDLS and CDR2 YYNGEE. The CDR3, as DNA: TGTGCCAGCAGCGTCCGGACAGGACAAAATTCACCCCTCCACTTT. This sequence encodes CASSVRTGQNSPLHF. The whole variable domain, remainder taken from reference TRBV9 and TRBJ1-6, is DSGVTQTPKHLITATGQRVTLRCSPRSGDLSVYWYQQSLDQGLQFLIQYYNGEERAKGNILERFSAQQFPDLHSELNLSSLELGDSALYFCASSVRTGQNSPLHFGNGTRLTVT.

The V and J genes are TRBV5-1 and TRBJ2-6, with TRBD2 matching over 8 bases. J was trimmed by 2 bases and V by 3 bases; bases with no gene match: 4. Per germline, CDR1 SGHRS and CDR2 YFSETQ. The CDR3 is 16 amino acids. CDR3 protein: CASSSGGGTGANVLTF. DNA for the CDR3: TGCGCCAGCAGCTCGGGGGGGGGAACTGGGGCCAACGTCCTGACTTTC.

This clone came up a few times. DNA for the CDR3: TGTGCCAGTAGTTCAGCATCGACAGGGCGCTATGGCTACACCTTC. This encodes CASSSASTGRYGYTF. The chain links TRBV19 to TRBJ1-2, with 7 bases aligning to TRBD1. This CDR3 spans 15 amino acids. After removal of 5 bases from V and 4 bases from J, the junction contained 10 bases not matched to a gene. Germline values: CDR1 LNHDA, CDR2 SQIVND (reference sequence).

This chain connects TRBV27 to TRBJ2-5; the D gene is possibly TRBD1 (5 bases). The ends were cut back, 6 bases at V and 1 base at J, with 12 bases in the middle. This CDR3 is 14 amino acids long. CDR1 is MNHEY, CDR2 SMNVEV, per germline (reference sequence). The CDR3 is CASSHQGAQETQYF. The CDR3, as DNA: TGTGCCAGCAGCCATCAGGGCGCCCAAGAGACCCAGTACTTC.

The chain joins TRBV5-6 to TRBJ2-7; D is unresolved. Germline CDR1 reads SGHDT; CDR2 reads YYEEEE. V was cut by 4 bases and J by 2 bases, with 13 bases left in between. The CDR3 has 14 amino acids. In nucleotides, the CDR3 is TGTGCCAGCAGCAAATACACCTTAACCTACGAGCAGTACTTC. Protein: CASSKYTLTYEQYF.

This chain links TRBV5-4 with TRBJ1-2; D perhaps matches TRBD1 (6 bases). The CDR3 has 14 amino acids. Trimming removed 3 bases at V and 4 bases at J, with 13 bases between. Germline V gives CDR1 SGHNT, CDR2 YYREEE (reference sequence). The CDR3 spells CASSSGTRGYGYTF. The CDR3 region has the DNA TGTGCCAGCAGCTCCGGGACACGCGGCTATGGCTACACCTTC.

This sequence joins TRBV27 and TRBJ2-7, with TRBD2 matching 9 bases. The CDR3 is made up of 18 amino acids. CDR1 and CDR2 from the germline V gene are MNHEY and SMNVEV (reference sequence). Trimming removed 2 bases from V and 1 base from J; junction bases left unmatched: 12. This chain's CDR3 is CASSLKTGIAGVSYEQYF. As DNA, the CDR3 is TGTGCCAGCAGTTTAAAAACCGGGATAGCGGGGGTTTCCTACGAGCAGTACTTC.

This sequence joins TRBV7-6 and TRBJ2-2; tentative D call: TRBD1 (6 bases). The germline V gene has CDR1 SGHVS and CDR2 FNYEAQ. V gave up 2 bases and J gave up 4 bases, with 14 bases separating them. The CDR3 length is 16 residues. CDR3 region: CASSLTRTVSTGELFF. For the CDR3, the DNA is TGTGCCAGCAGCTTAACAAGGACAGTATCCACCGGGGAGCTGTTTTTT.

This chain joins TRBV7-8 and TRBJ1-1, with D tentatively TRBD1 (5 bases). The CDR3 consists of 16 residues. CDR1 is SGHVS, CDR2 FQNEAQ, per germline. Deletions cut 2 bases from V and 4 bases from J, with 17 bases between. CDR3 loop: CASSLSSAQVGTEAFF. Here the CDR3 DNA reads TGTGCCAGCAGCTTATCCTCGGCACAGGTTGGCACTGAAGCTTTCTTT.

The chain links TRBV7-9 to TRBJ1-3; unclear D gene. This CDR3 is built from 14 residues. Germline-derived CDR1 and CDR2 are SEHNR and FQNEAQ (reference sequence). Trimming took 0 bases from V and 0 from J, leaving 3 bases between them. CDR3 region: CASSLALSGNTIYF. CDR3 nucleotide sequence: TGTGCCAGCAGCTTAGCTCTCTCTGGAAACACCATATATTTT. Full variable domain (rest looked up from reference TRBV7-9 and TRBJ1-3): DTGVSQNPRHKITKRGQNVTFRCDPISEHNRLYWYRQTLGQGPEFLTYFQNEAQLEKSRLLSDRFSAERPKGSFSTLEIQRTEQGDSAMYLCASSLALSGNTIYFGEGSWLTVV.

This sequence joins TRBV11-3 and TRBJ2-1; 9 bases line up with TRBD2. V was clipped by 2 bases and J by 2 bases; unmatched bases: 4. This CDR3 is 16 amino acids long. Germline CDR1 reads SGHNT; CDR2 reads YENEEA. The CDR3: CASSLSGTSPYNEQFF. The CDR3, as DNA: TGTGCCAGCAGCTTAAGCGGGACTAGCCCCTACAATGAGCAGTTCTTC.

The chain combines TRBV11-2 with TRBJ2-3, with 7 positions matching TRBD2. The CDR3 runs to 14 residues. The ends lost 4 bases at V and 4 bases at J; junction bases unmatched: 5. Germline values: CDR1 SGHAT, CDR2 FQNNGV. Written as DNA, the CDR3 is TGTGCCAGCAGCTCCGGACTAGGGTCAGATACGCAGTATTTT. Protein sequence: CASSSGLGSDTQYF. Full variable domain (outside the CDR3, taken from reference TRBV11-2 and TRBJ2-3): EAGVAQSPRYKIIEKRQSVAFWCNPISGHATLYWYQQILGQGPKLLIQFQNNGVVDDSQLPKDRFSAERLKGVDSTLKIQPAKLEDSAVYLCASSSGLGSDTQYFGPGTRLTVL.

The V gene is TRBV30, the J gene TRBJ2-7, with a possible D match to TRBD1 (6 bases). The CDR3 length is 12 residues. Deletions cut 5 bases from V and 2 bases from J, with 10 bases between. CDR1 and CDR2 from the germline V gene are GTSNPN and SVGIG (reference sequence). This CDR3 is CAWSGQTYEQYF. The CDR3 DNA sequence: TGTGCCTGGTCCGGACAGACCTACGAGCAGTACTTC.

This rearrangement joins TRBV7-2 to TRBJ2-3; 7 bases match TRBD2. V lost 5 bases to trimming and J lost 1 base; unmatched junction nucleotides: 3. CDR1 and CDR2 from the germline V gene are SGHTA and FQGNSA. This CDR3 is built from 14 residues. The CDR3 DNA reads as TGTGCCAGCAGCCGGCTAGCGGGCACAGATACGCAGTATTTT. The encoded protein is CASSRLAGTDTQYF.

The chain couples TRBV5-1 to TRBJ2-5; 13 positions agree with TRBD2. CDR3 length: 16 residues. Germline loops: CDR1 SGHRS, CDR2 YFSETQ. The junction had 4 bases not matched to a gene; V was cut back by 3 bases and J by 2 bases. The DNA of the CDR3 is TGCGCCAGCAGCTCGGGACTAGCGGGGAGGCAAGAGACCCAGTACTTC. Translation: CASSSGLAGRQETQYF.

This clone qualifies as large. The chain carries TRBV5-1 and TRBJ2-7; D might be TRBD1 (5 bases). Per germline, CDR1 SGHRS and CDR2 YFSETQ. V was cut by 1 base and J by 2 bases, with 22 bases left in between. The CDR3 loop spans 18 amino acids. The CDR3 reads CASSLSPFYRYAPYEQYF. The CDR3 region has the DNA TGCGCCAGCAGCTTGAGTCCTTTTTACAGGTACGCTCCCTACGAGCAGTACTTC.

The sample holds a few counts of this clone. The chain carries TRBV5-6 and TRBJ2-1; TRBD2 matches 9 bases. The V and J ends lost 0 bases and 6 bases, in that order; junction bases with no gene match: 4. CDR3 length: 15 amino acids. Germline-derived CDR1 and CDR2 are SGHDT and YYEEEE. This CDR3 reads CASSLGLAGLNEQFF. The CDR3 DNA reads TGTGCCAGCAGCTTGGGGCTAGCGGGGCTCAATGAGCAGTTCTTC.

V usage is TRBV5-1 and J usage is TRBJ2-3; 14 positions match TRBD2. The germline gives CDR1 SGHRS, CDR2 YFSETQ. The CDR3 has 18 amino acids. After removal of 4 bases from V and 7 bases from J, the junction contained 14 bases not matched to a gene. The CDR3 here is CASSSSGTSGGPQNTQYF. The CDR3 DNA sequence: TGCGCCAGCAGCAGCTCCGGGACTAGCGGGGGCCCCCAAAATACGCAGTATTTT. Together with reference TRBV5-1 and TRBJ2-3, the CDR3 gives the full variable domain: KAGVTQTPRYLIKTRGQQVTLSCSPISGHRSVSWYQQTPGQGLQFLFEYFSETQRNKGNFPGRFSGRQFSNSRSEMNVSTLELGDSALYLCASSSSGTSGGPQNTQYFGPGTRLTVL.

The V gene is TRBV19, the J gene TRBJ2-1, with D tentatively TRBD2 (6 bases). CDR3 length equals 16 residues. Per germline, CDR1 LNHDA and CDR2 SQIVND (reference sequence). Trimming took 6 bases from V and 0 from J, leaving 15 bases between them. The CDR3 bases are TGTGCCAGTAGGGCCTTAGCGGAGAGCTCCTACAATGAGCAGTTCTTC. Its protein is CASRALAESSYNEQFF.

The V and J genes are TRBV30 and TRBJ1-2, with D uncertain. Trimming pared 3 bases from V and 0 bases from J, leaving 20 bases between. The CDR3 contains 17 residues. The germline V gene encodes CDR1 GTSNPN and CDR2 SVGIG (reference sequence). The CDR3 loop reads CAWRLNFRGNSNYGYTF. CDR3 DNA: TGTGCCTGGAGATTGAATTTCCGAGGCAATTCTAACTATGGCTACACCTTC.

This chain uses TRBV4-3 with TRBJ1-1, with TRBD1 matching 9 bases. This CDR3 has 14 residues. Germline V lookup: CDR1 LGHNA, CDR2 YSLEER. The V segment lost 6 bases and the J segment 5 bases; nucleotides outside the gene matches: 7. In DNA, the CDR3 is TGCGCCAGCAGGCATACAGGGGGCTGGACTGAAGCTTTCTTT. Translation gives CASRHTGGWTEAFF.

The genes are TRBV10-2 and TRBJ2-1; 8 bases line up with TRBD2. V lost 8 bases, J lost 3 bases, and 9 bases stayed unmatched. The germline gives CDR1 WSHSY, CDR2 SAAADI. This CDR3 has 15 amino acids. CDR3 residues: CASSDLAGNYNEQFF. CDR3 DNA: TGCGCCAGCTCCGATCTAGCGGGCAACTACAATGAGCAGTTCTTC.

V and J are TRBV5-6 and TRBJ2-5, with D uncertain. The CDR3 is 13 amino acids. The V and J ends lost 2 bases and 2 bases respectively, with 7 bases between them. CDR1 SGHDT and CDR2 YYEEEE come from the germline V gene. This CDR3 is CASSFGVQETQYF. The DNA for the CDR3 is TGTGCCAGCAGCTTTGGAGTGCAAGAGACCCAGTACTTC.

This sequence joins TRBV18 and TRBJ1-3; unclear D gene. The CDR3 runs 14 residues. Looked up from germline, CDR1 is KGHSH and CDR2 is LQKENI. The V end was cut by 3 bases, the J end by 0 bases, with 6 bases between. The CDR3 protein is CASSPQFSGNTIYF. DNA for the CDR3: TGTGCCAGCTCACCCCAATTCTCTGGAAACACCATATATTTT.